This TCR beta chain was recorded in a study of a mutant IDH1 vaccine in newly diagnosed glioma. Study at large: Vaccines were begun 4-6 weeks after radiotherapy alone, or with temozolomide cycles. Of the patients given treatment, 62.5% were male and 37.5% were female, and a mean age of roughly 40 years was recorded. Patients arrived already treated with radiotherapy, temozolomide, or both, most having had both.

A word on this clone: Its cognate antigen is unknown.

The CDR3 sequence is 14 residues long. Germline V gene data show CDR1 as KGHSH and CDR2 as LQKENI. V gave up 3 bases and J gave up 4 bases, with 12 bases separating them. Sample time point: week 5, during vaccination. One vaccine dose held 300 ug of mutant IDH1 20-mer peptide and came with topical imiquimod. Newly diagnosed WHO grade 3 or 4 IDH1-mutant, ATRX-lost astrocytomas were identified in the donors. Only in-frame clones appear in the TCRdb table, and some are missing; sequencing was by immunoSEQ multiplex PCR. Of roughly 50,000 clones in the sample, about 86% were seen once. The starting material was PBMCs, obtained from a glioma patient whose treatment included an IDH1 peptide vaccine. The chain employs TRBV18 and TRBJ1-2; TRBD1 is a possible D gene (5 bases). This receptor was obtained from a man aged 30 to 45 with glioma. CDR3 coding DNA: TGTGCCAGCTCACCCGTACTAGACAGCTATGGCTACACCTTC. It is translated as CASSPVLDSYGYTF.